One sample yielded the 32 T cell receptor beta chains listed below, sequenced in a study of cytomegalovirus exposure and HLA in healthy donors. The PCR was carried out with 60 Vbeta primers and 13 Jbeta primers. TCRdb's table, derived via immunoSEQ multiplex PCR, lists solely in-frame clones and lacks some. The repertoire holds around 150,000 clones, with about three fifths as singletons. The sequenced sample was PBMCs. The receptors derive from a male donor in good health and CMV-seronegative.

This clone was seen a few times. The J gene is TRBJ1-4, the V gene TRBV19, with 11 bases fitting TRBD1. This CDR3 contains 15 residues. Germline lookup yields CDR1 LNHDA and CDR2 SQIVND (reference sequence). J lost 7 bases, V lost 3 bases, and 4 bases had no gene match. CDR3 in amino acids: CASSIRTGGTEKLFF. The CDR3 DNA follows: TGTGCCAGTAGTATTAGGACAGGGGGCACTGAAAAACTGTTTTTT.

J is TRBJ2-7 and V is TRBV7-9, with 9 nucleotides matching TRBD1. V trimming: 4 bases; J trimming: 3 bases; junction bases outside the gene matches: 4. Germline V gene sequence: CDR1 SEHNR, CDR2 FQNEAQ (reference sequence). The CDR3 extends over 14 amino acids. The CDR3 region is CASSSTTGGYEQYF. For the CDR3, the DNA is TGTGCCAGCAGCTCTACGACAGGGGGCTACGAGCAGTACTTC.

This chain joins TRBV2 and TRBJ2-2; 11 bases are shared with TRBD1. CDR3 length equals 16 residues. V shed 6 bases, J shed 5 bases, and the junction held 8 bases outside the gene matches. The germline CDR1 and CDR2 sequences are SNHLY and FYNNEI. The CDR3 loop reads CASRVPGTGGTGELFF. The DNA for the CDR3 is TGTGCCAGCAGGGTTCCCGGGACAGGGGGTACCGGGGAGCTGTTTTTT.

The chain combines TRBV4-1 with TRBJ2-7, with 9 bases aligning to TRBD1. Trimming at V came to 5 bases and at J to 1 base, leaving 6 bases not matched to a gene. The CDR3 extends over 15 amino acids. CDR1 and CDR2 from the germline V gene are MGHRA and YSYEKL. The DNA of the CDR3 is TGCGCCAGCAGCATTGGACAGGGGATTTCCTACGAGCAGTACTTC. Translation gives CASSIGQGISYEQYF.

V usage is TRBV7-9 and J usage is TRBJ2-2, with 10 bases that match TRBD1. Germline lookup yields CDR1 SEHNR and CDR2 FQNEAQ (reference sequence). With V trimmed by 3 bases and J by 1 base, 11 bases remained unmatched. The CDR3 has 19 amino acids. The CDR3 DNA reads TGTGCCAGCAGCTTTACCCGTTGGACAGGGGGAGAGAACACCGGGGAGCTGTTTTTT. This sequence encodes CASSFTRWTGGENTGELFF.

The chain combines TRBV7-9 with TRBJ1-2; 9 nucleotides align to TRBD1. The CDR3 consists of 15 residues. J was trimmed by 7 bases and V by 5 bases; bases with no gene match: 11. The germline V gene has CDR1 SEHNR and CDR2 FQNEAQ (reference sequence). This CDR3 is CASSDNRGRLAGYTF. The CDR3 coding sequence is TGTGCCAGCAGCGACAACAGGGGGCGGTTGGCTGGCTACACCTTC. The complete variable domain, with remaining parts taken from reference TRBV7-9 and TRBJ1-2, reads DTGVSQNPRHKITKRGQNVTFRCDPISEHNRLYWYRQTLGQGPEFLTYFQNEAQLEKSRLLSDRFSAERPKGSFSTLEIQRTEQGDSAMYLCASSDNRGRLAGYTFGSGTRLTVV.

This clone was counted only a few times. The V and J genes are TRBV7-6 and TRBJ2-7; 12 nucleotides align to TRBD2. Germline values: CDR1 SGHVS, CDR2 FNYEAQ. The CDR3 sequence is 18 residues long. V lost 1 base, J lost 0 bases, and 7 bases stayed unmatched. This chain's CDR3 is CASSLVTSGGPSSYEQYF. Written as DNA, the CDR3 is TGTGCCAGCAGCTTAGTGACTAGCGGGGGCCCCAGCTCCTACGAGCAGTACTTC.

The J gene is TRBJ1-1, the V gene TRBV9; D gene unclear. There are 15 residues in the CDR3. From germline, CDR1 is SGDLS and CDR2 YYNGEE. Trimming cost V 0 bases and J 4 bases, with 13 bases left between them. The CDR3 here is CASSVDAGLGTEAFF. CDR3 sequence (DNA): TGTGCCAGCAGCGTAGATGCAGGACTCGGCACTGAAGCTTTCTTT.

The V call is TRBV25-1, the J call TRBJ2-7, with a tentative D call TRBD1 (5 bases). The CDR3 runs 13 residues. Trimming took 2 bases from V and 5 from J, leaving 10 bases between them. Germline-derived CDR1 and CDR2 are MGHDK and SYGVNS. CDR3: CASSEGSRDEQYF. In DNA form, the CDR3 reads TGTGCCAGCAGTGAAGGGTCCAGGGACGAGCAGTACTTC.

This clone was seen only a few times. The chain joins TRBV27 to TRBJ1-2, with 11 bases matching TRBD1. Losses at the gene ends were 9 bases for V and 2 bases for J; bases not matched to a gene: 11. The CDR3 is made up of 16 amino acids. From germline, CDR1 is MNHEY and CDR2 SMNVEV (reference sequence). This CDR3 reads CASRRTGGMGNYGYTF. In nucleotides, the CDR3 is TGTGCCAGTCGCCGGACAGGGGGCATGGGGAACTATGGCTACACCTTC.

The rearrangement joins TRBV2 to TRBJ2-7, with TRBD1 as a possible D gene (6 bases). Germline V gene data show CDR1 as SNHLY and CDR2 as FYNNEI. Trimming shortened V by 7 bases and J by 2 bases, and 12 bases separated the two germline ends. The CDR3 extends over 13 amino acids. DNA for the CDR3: TGTGCCAGCACTTCTACAGGGCCCTACGAGCAGTACTTC. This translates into CASTSTGPYEQYF.

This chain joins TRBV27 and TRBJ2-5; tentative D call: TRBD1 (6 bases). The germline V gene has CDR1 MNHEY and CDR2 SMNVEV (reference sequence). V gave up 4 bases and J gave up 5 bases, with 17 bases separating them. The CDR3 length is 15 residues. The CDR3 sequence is CASSSVRGRAETQYF. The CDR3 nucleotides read TGTGCCAGCAGTTCGGTCAGGGGAAGGGCGGAGACCCAGTACTTC.

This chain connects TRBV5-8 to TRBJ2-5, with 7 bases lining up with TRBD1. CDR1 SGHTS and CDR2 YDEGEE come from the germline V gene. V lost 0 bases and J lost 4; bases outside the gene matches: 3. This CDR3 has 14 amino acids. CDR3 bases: TGTGCCAGCAGCTTGGGAACAGGGGCAGAGACCCAGTACTTC. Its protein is CASSLGTGAETQYF.

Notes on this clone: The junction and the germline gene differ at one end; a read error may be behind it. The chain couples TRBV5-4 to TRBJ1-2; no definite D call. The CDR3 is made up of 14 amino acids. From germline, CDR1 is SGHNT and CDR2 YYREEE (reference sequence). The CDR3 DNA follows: TGTGCCAGCAGCTCCCCCATCGGAGGATGGACCCCAGCCTTC. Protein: CASSSPIGGWTPAF.

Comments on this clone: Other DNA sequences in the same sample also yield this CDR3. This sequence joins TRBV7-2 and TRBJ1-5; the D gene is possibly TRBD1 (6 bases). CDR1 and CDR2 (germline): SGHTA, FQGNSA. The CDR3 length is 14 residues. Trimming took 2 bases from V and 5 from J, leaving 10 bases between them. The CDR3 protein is CASSLRAGDQPQHF. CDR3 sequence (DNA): TGTGCCAGCAGCTTAAGGGCAGGGGATCAGCCCCAGCATTTT.

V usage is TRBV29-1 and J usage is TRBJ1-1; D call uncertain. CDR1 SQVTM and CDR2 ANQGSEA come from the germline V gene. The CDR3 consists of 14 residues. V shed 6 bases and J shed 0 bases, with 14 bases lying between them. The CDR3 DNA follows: TGCAGCGTCCCCCGGGTACCCATGAACACTGAAGCTTTCTTT. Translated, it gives CSVPRVPMNTEAFF.

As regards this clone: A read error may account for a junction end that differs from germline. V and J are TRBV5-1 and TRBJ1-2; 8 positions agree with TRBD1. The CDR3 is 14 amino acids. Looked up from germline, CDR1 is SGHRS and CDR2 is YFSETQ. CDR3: CASRFRDRGYGYTF. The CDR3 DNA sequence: TGCGCCAGCCGCTTTCGAGACAGGGGTTATGGCTACACCTTC.

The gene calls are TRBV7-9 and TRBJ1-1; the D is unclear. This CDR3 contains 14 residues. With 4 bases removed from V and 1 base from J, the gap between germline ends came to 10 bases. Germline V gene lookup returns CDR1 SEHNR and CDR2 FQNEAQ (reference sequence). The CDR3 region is CASSSRTGNTEAFF. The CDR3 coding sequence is TGTGCCAGCAGCTCCCGGACTGGGAACACTGAAGCTTTCTTT.

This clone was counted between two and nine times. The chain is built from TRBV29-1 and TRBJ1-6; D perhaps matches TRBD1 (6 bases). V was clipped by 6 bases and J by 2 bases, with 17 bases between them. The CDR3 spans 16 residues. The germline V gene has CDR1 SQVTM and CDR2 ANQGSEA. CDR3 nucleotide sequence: TGCAGCGTCGGTGACAGGACTGTACCCTATAATTCACCCCTCCACTTT. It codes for CSVGDRTVPYNSPLHF. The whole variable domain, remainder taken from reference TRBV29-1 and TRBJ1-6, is SAVISQKPSRDICQRGTSLTIQCQVDSQVTMMFWYRQQPGQSLTLIATANQGSEATYESGFVIDKFPISRPNLTFSTLTVSNMSPEDSSIYLCSVGDRTVPYNSPLHFGNGTRLTVT.

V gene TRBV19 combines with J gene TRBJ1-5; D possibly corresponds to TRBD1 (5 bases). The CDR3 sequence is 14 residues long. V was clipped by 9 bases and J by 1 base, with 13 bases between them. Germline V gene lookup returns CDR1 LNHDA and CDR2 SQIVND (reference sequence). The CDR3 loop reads CASRPSGSNQPQHF. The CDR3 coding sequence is TGTGCCAGCCGGCCCTCAGGGAGCAATCAGCCCCAGCATTTT.

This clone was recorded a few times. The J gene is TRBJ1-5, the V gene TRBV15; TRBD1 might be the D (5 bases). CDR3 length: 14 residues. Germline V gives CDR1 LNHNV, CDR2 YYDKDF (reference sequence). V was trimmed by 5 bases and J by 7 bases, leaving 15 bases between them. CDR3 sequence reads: CATSASVGGQPQHF. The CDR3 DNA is TGTGCCACCAGCGCATCGGTGGGGGGACAGCCCCAGCATTTT. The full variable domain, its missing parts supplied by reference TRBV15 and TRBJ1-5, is DAMVIQNPRYQVTQFGKPVTLSCSQTLNHNVMYWYQQKSSQAPKLLFHYYDKDFNNEADTPDNFQSRRPNTSFCFLDIRSPGLGDTAMYLCATSASVGGQPQHFGDGTRLSIL.

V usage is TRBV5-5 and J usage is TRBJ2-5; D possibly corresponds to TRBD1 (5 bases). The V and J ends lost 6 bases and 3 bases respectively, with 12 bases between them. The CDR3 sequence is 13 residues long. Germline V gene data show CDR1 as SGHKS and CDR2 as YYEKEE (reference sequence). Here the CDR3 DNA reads TGTGCCAGCATCCGAGCAGGGAAAGAGACCCAGTACTTC. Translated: CASIRAGKETQYF.

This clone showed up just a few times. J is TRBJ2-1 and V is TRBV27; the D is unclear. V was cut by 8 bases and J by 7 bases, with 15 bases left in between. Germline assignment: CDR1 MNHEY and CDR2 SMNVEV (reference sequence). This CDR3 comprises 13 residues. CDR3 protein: CASCPFESNEQFF. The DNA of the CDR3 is TGTGCCAGCTGCCCTTTCGAGTCGAATGAGCAGTTCTTC.

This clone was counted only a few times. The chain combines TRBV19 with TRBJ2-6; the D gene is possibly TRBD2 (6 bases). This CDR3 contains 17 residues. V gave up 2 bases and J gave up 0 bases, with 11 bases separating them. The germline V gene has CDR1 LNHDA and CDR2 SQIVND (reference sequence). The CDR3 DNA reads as TGTGCCAGTAGTATATCTGGGGGGAGCTCTGGGGCCAACGTCCTGACTTTC. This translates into CASSISGGSSGANVLTF.

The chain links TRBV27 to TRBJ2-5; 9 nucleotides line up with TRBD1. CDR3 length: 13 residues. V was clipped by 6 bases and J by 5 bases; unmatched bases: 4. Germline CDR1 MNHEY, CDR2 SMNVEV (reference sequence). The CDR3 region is CASSLDRGETQYF. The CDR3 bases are TGTGCCAGCAGCTTGGACAGGGGTGAGACCCAGTACTTC.

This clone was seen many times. The CDR3 sequence is CASSSTGGAEKLFF. For the CDR3, the DNA is TGTGCCAGCAGTTCAACAGGGGGGGCTGAAAAACTGTTTTTT. V is TRBV28 and J is TRBJ1-4; TRBD1 matches 8 bases. The CDR3 length is 14 residues. Germline V gene sequence: CDR1 MDHEN, CDR2 SYDVKM. The junction had 5 bases not matched to a gene; V was cut back by 4 bases and J by 7 bases.

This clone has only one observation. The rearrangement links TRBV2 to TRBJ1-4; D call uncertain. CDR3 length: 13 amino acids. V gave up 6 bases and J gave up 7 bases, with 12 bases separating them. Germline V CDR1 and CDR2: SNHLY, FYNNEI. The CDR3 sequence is CASRRGEGEKLFF. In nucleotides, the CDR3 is TGTGCCAGCAGACGCGGGGAGGGTGAAAAACTGTTTTTT.

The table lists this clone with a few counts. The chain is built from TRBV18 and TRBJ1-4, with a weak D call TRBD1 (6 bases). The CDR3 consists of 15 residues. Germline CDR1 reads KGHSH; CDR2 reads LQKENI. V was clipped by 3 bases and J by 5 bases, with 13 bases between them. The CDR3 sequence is CASSPNRDTNEKLFF. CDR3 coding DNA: TGTGCCAGCTCACCGAACCGGGACACGAATGAAAAACTGTTTTTT.

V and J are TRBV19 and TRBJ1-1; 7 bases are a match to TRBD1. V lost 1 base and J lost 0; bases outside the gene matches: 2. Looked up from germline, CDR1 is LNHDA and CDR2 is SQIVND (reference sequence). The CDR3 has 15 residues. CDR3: CASSIGQGMNTEAFF. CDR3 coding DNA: TGTGCCAGTAGTATAGGACAGGGTATGAACACTGAAGCTTTCTTT.

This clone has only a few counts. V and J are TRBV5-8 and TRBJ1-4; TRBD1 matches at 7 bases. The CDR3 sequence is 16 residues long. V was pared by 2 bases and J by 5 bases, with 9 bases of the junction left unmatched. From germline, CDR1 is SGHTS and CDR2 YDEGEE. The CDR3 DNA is TGTGCCAGCAGCTTAGGCGCACAGGGGCACAATGAAAAACTGTTTTTT. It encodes CASSLGAQGHNEKLFF.

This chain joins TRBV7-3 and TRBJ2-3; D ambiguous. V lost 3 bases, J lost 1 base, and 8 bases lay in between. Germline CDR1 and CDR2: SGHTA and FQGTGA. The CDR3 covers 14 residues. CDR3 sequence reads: CASSLHYGTDTQYF. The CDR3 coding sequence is TGTGCCAGCAGCTTGCACTACGGCACAGATACGCAGTATTTT.

The CDR3 sequence is CASSLGGDEYGYTF. Written as DNA, the CDR3 is TGCGCCAGCAGCTTGGGGGGGGACGAATATGGCTACACCTTC. The chain couples TRBV5-1 to TRBJ1-2, with TRBD1 as a possible D gene (5 bases). The V end lost 0 bases, the J end lost 5 bases, and 11 bases lay between the germline ends. This CDR3 spans 14 amino acids. Germline CDR1 SGHRS, CDR2 YFSETQ.